This T cell receptor (beta chain) derives from a study of naive and memory T cell subsets. The germline V and J ends were trimmed by 1 base and 2 bases, with 15 bases remaining between them. The CDR3 is 17 amino acids. CDR1 is SGHTA, CDR2 FQGNSA, per germline. General study results and limits: The power law exponent of TCR abundance differed between naive and memory cells. Diversity fell and Gini index rose from naive through CM, EM, EMRA.

CD4 T cells were positively selected, then CD8 T cells from the CD4-negative fraction. This clonotype has ten or more counts. Its specificity is not known. The beta constant-region primer was an equimolar mix of two oligonucleotides covering TRBC1 and TRBC2. A 12-nucleotide UMI and the SP2 primer were added to the cDNA 3' end by oligonucleotide ligation. TCRdb re-called the UMI-ligation and nested PCR reads with MiXCR, one entry per CDR3 protein. This sample has about 85,000 distinct CDR3 sequences, with about 12% found just once. Sample: central memory CD4+ T cells from blood. This rearrangement joins TRBV7-2 to TRBJ2-4, with TRBD2 as a possible D gene (5 bases). The TCR comes from a human donor in good health. As DNA, the CDR3 is TGTGCCAGCAGCTTAGATTCGGCTGCCGGGACCAAAAACATTCAGTACTTC. Translation gives CASSLDSAAGTKNIQYF.